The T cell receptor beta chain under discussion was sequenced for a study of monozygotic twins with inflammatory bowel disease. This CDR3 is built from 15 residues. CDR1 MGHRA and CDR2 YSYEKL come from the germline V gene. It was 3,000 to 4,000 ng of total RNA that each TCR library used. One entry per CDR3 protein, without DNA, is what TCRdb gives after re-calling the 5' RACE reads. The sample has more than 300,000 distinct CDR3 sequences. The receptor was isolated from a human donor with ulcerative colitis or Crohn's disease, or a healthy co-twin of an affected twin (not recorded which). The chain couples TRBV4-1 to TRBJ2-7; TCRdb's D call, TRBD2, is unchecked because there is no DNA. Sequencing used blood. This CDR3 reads CASSQPGTRRGEQYF.